This T cell receptor (beta chain) was documented in a study of tumor and adjacent non-tumor tissue in lung cancer. This sample's RNA came from whole unsorted tissue. In its sample, this clonotype was seen once. CDR3 size: 14 residues. Germline V gene lookup returns CDR1 SQVTM and CDR2 ANQGSEA. V dropped 7 bases and J dropped 5 bases, with 19 bases sitting between them. TCRbeta libraries were built with three rounds of nested PCR, modified from ARM-PCR. TCRdb re-called the multiplex PCR reads with MiXCR, one entry per CDR3 protein. The repertoire holds about 90,000 distinct CDR3 sequences, around two thirds seen once, with about 15% in the top ten.

The sequencing sample was made of lung tumor tissue. The receptor was derived from a man aged 65 to 79 with non-small cell lung cancer. The chain is built from TRBV29-1 and TRBJ2-3; D unclear. The CDR3 sequence: CSDSIGISGDTQYF. For the CDR3, the DNA is TGCAGCGATAGTATCGGCATTTCGGGAGATACGCAGTATTTT.